Listed below are T cell receptor beta chains from one sample, sequenced in a study of CD4 T cells in relation to SARS-CoV-2 and coronaviruses. What these receptors recognize is not known. The protocol was immunoSEQ multiplex PCR, while the TCRdb copy is restricted to in-frame clones and leaves out a portion. The table shows about 36,000 clones, with more than 60% occurring only once. The specimen sequenced was memory CD4+ T cells from PBMCs, cultured in vitro. These TCRs come from an adult with COVID-19. Both conserved end residues are part of each CDR3. The D gene is left open where the match is weak. Some rows mark clone size as missing; the rest say once, few, many or name a class of expanded clone.

clone_size | j_call | d_call | cdr3_length | v_call | cdr3_aa | cdr3_nt
NA | TRBJ2-5 | NA | 10 | TRBV20-1 | CSAGRETQYF | TGCAGTGCTGGGCGAGAGACCCAGTACTTC
NA | TRBJ2-3 | TRBD2 | 14 | TRBV2 | CASMGLAATDTQYF | TGTGCCAGCATGGGTCTAGCGGCCACAGATACGCAGTATTTT
NA | TRBJ2-7 | NA | 14 | TRBV5-6 | CASSWGAGNYEQYF | TGTGCCAGCAGCTGGGGTGCTGGGAATTACGAGCAGTACTTC
NA | TRBJ1-3 | NA | 15 | TRBV28 | CASSLGGQAGNTIYF | TGTGCCAGCAGCCTCGGCGGGCAGGCTGGAAACACCATATATTTT
NA | TRBJ2-7 | TRBD2 | 15 | TRBV5-6 | CASTLGTRSYYEQYF | TGTGCCAGCACCCTCGGGACTAGATCTTACTACGAGCAGTACTTC
NA | TRBJ2-4 | NA | 16 | TRBV9 | CASSVGSFLAKNIQYF | TGTGCCAGCAGCGTAGGATCCTTTCTAGCCAAAAACATTCAGTACTTC
NA | TRBJ2-3 | NA | 15 | TRBV10-3 | CAISEFVLSTDTQYF | TGTGCCATCAGTGAGTTTGTTCTAAGCACAGATACGCAGTATTTT
NA | TRBJ2-2 | NA | 15 | TRBV28 | CASSLGGVQGRELFF | TGTGCCAGCAGTTTAGGGGGCGTACAGGGCAGGGAGCTGTTTTTT
NA | TRBJ2-2 | NA | 17 | TRBV7-2 | CASSLGAVGAGTGELFF | TGTGCCAGCAGCTTAGGGGCTGTGGGGGCCGGCACCGGGGAGCTGTTTTTT
once | TRBJ1-1 | NA | 16 | TRBV19 | CASSNEGDGLTAEAFF | TGTGCCAGTTCTAATGAAGGCGACGGACTCACCGCTGAAGCTTTCTTT
NA | TRBJ2-5 | NA | 12 | TRBV28 | CASSFSQETQYF | TGTGCCAGCAGTTTCTCCCAAGAGACCCAGTACTTC
NA | TRBJ2-3 | NA | 15 | TRBV4-2 | CASSQVVSRTDTQYF | TGTGCCAGCAGCCAAGTAGTCTCGCGCACAGATACGCAGTATTTT
NA | TRBJ2-2 | TRBD1 | 16 | TRBV2 | CASSDSRTGGTGELFF | TGTGCCAGCAGTGATTCCCGGACAGGGGGGACCGGGGAGCTGTTTTTT
NA | TRBJ2-7 | NA | 15 | TRBV6-2/TRBV6-3 | CASSKTLPPYIEQYF | TGTGCCAGCAGCAAGACCCTTCCGCCCTACATCGAGCAGTACTTC
NA | TRBJ1-4 | NA | 17 | TRBV14 | CASSQGGGWGRNEKLFF | TGTGCCAGCAGCCAAGGAGGAGGTTGGGGGAGAAATGAAAAACTGTTTTTT
once | TRBJ2-3 | TRBD2 | 15 | TRBV19 | CASSRLAGEGDTQYF | TGTGCCAGTAGTCGGCTAGCGGGAGAGGGAGATACGCAGTATTTT
NA | TRBJ2-3 | NA | 13 | TRBV15 | CATSRDPADTQYF | TGTGCCACCAGCAGGGACCCAGCCGATACGCAGTATTTT
NA | TRBJ2-7 | TRBD2 | 13 | TRBV5-1 | CASSFSGGSEQYF | TGCGCCAGCAGCTTTTCGGGGGGTTCCGAGCAGTACTTC
NA | TRBJ2-7 | NA | 14 | TRBV6-5 | CASRRDIFSYEQYF | TGTGCCAGCAGGCGGGACATATTCTCCTACGAGCAGTACTTC
NA | TRBJ2-5 | TRBD2 | 15 | TRBV5-1 | CASSFGRGLQETQYF | TGCGCCAGCAGCTTTGGGAGGGGCCTTCAAGAGACCCAGTACTTC
NA | TRBJ1-1 | TRBD1 | 13 | TRBV27 | CASSLAGGTEAFF | TGTGCCAGCAGTTTAGCAGGGGGCACTGAAGCTTTCTTT
NA | TRBJ1-3 | TRBD1 | 15 | TRBV7-9 | CASSAGQASGNTIYF | TGTGCCAGCAGCGCGGGACAGGCATCTGGAAACACCATATATTTT
NA | TRBJ2-7 | TRBD1 | 14 | TRBV29-1 | CSAILQGALGEQYF | TGCAGCGCCATCCTACAGGGGGCGCTAGGGGAGCAGTACTTC
NA | TRBJ2-1 | TRBD2 | 17 | TRBV4-2 | CASSSQTSGGSYNEQFF | TGTGCCAGCAGCTCCCAGACTAGCGGGGGCTCCTACAATGAGCAGTTCTTC
NA | TRBJ2-5 | NA | 12 | TRBV3-1/TRBV3-2 | CASSRTQETQYF | TGTGCCAGCAGCCGGACTCAAGAGACCCAGTACTTC
NA | TRBJ2-1 | NA | 13 | TRBV11-2 | CASSLDQGVEQFF | TGTGCCAGCAGCTTAGATCAGGGTGTCGAGCAGTTCTTC
once | TRBJ2-1 | NA | 17 | TRBV24-1 | CATSDWRGRGVYNEQFF | TGTGCCACCAGTGATTGGAGGGGGCGGGGGGTCTACAATGAGCAGTTCTTC
NA | TRBJ2-3 | NA | 14 | TRBV2 | CASSQVGRTDTQYF | TGTGCCAGCAGTCAAGTCGGACGGACAGATACGCAGTATTTT
NA | TRBJ2-7 | TRBD2 | 15 | TRBV7-9 | CASSPRTSGLYEQYF | TGTGCCAGCAGCCCCCGGACTAGCGGTCTGTACGAGCAGTACTTC
few | TRBJ2-2 | TRBD2 | 16 | TRBV18 | CASSPRASGSAGELFF | TGTGCCAGCTCACCTCGAGCCAGCGGGAGTGCCGGGGAGCTGTTTTTT
NA | TRBJ2-7 | TRBD1 | 15 | TRBV27 | CASSPLDRPYYEQYF | TGTGCCAGCAGTCCCCTGGACAGGCCATACTACGAGCAGTACTTC
few | TRBJ2-1 | NA | 11 | TRBV3-1/TRBV3-2 | CASSQRGEQFF | TGTGCCAGCAGCCAACGGGGGGAGCAGTTCTTC
NA | TRBJ2-2 | NA | 12 | TRBV5-1 | CASSPRAGELFF | TGCGCCAGCAGCCCCCGTGCCGGGGAGCTGTTTTTT
NA | TRBJ1-1 | NA | 14 | TRBV6-5 | CASSYGRENTEAFF | TGTGCCAGCAGTTACGGGCGAGAGAACACTGAAGCTTTCTTT
NA | TRBJ2-3 | NA | 16 | TRBV6-6 | CASSYYPPGSTDTQYF | TGTGCCAGCAGTTACTACCCCCCAGGTAGCACAGATACGCAGTATTTT
NA | TRBJ2-1 | NA | 14 | TRBV28 | CASSFGSMDNEQFF | TGTGCCAGCAGTTTCGGCAGTATGGACAATGAGCAGTTCTTC
NA | TRBJ1-3 | NA | 16 | TRBV2 | CASIGTEGVSGNTIYF | TGTGCCAGCATTGGGACGGAAGGTGTCTCTGGAAACACCATATATTTT
few | TRBJ2-7 | NA | 14 | TRBV7-5 | CARNGATRVWEQYF | TGTGCCAGGAATGGGGCGACTCGGGTGTGGGAGCAGTACTTC
NA | TRBJ2-1 | NA | 13 | TRBV6-1 | CASSETRGHEQFF | TGTGCCAGCAGTGAAACACGCGGGCATGAGCAGTTCTTC
once | TRBJ1-1 | NA | 17 | TRBV19 | CASSLLRDTPRNTEAFF | TGTGCCAGTAGCCTCCTCCGCGACACTCCGAGGAACACTGAAGCTTTCTTT
NA | TRBJ2-7 | TRBD2 | 20 | TRBV11-2 | CASSLERSGLAGVSSYEQYF | TGTGCCAGCAGCTTAGAACGTTCGGGACTAGCGGGAGTTTCTTCCTACGAGCAGTACTTC
once | TRBJ2-1 | NA | 14 | TRBV6-5 | CASSDPSSYNEQFF | TGTGCCAGCTCAGACCCGAGCTCCTACAATGAGCAGTTCTTC
few | TRBJ1-1 | NA | 12 | TRBV2 | CASTSVWTEAFF | TGTGCCAGCACCTCTGTTTGGACTGAAGCTTTCTTT